The present T cell receptor (beta chain) was sequenced within a study of blood T cell repertoires in COVID-19. On the study more broadly: The samples span acute and convalescent COVID-19 from the United States, Italy and Spain. PBMCs, B-cell-depleted T cells, or T cells provided the cDNA or gDNA that made up the material.

The data were produced by immunoSEQ multiplex PCR, yet TCRdb's version contains in-frame clones alone and is incomplete. Among approximately 230,000 clones listed, approximately 84% were seen once. This CDR3 is built from 13 residues. J gave up 2 bases and V 4 bases, and 5 bases lay outside the gene matches. CDR1 GTSNPN and CDR2 SVGIG come from the germline V gene (reference sequence). Participant ages covered roughly 18 to 89 years across around 25 US areas. The receptor comes from a man in his forties who had recovered from COVID-19. The sequencing input was PBMCs or T cells enriched from blood (not recorded which). This chain uses TRBV30 with TRBJ2-7; 7 nucleotides agree with TRBD2. The CDR3 reads CAWNPSGTYEQYF. In nucleotides, the CDR3 is TGTGCCTGGAATCCTAGCGGTACCTACGAGCAGTACTTC.